The 15 T cell receptor beta chains given below trace back to one sample, sequenced in a study of blood T cell repertoires in COVID-19. The assay was immunoSEQ multiplex PCR, and TCRdb's table has in-frame clones only and misses some. The sample lists 100,000 or so clones, 65% to 75% occurring once. The sample taken for sequencing was peripheral blood. The receptors originated from an elderly man with acute or convalescent COVID-19.

The V call is TRBV4-2, the J call TRBJ2-3, with 9 bases aligning to TRBD2. There are 17 residues in the CDR3. Germline-derived CDR1 and CDR2 are LGHNA and YNFKEQ. Trimming removed 3 bases from V and 4 bases from J; junction bases left unmatched: 11. CDR3 loop: CASSQTTSGTVADTQYF. In nucleotides, the CDR3 is TGTGCCAGCAGCCAGACGACTAGCGGAACAGTAGCAGATACGCAGTATTTT.

The V and J genes are TRBV6-5 and TRBJ1-1; possibly TRBD1 for D (5 bases). The CDR3 totals 13 residues. Germline-derived CDR1 and CDR2 are MNHEY and SVGAGI. V lost 7 bases and J 1 base, leaving 10 bases between the germline ends. The CDR3, as DNA: TGTGCCAGCAAGGGCCAGGGGAACACTGAAGCTTTCTTT. Translated, it gives CASKGQGNTEAFF.

The sample holds one count of this clone. The chain couples TRBV7-2 to TRBJ2-1, with 7 bases identical to TRBD2. Germline V gives CDR1 SGHTA, CDR2 FQGNSA. V lost 2 bases to trimming and J lost 10 bases; unmatched junction nucleotides: 8. This CDR3 has 14 residues. Written as DNA, the CDR3 is TGTGCCAGCAGCTTATTTTTGGGGGGGGAGGAGCAGTTCTTC. Translating gives CASSLFLGGEEQFF.

The CDR3 coding sequence is TGTGCCAGCAGCTTAAGGGTTAGCGGGAGAGGGTACGAGCAGTACTTC. It translates to CASSLRVSGRGYEQYF. The J gene is TRBJ2-7, the V gene TRBV7-2; 9 positions match TRBD2. This CDR3 comprises 16 residues. Germline V CDR1 and CDR2: SGHTA, FQGNSA. V lost 2 bases and J lost 4; bases outside the gene matches: 9.

This clone was counted a single time. The V and J genes are TRBV19 and TRBJ1-1; D gene uncertain. CDR1 and CDR2 (germline): LNHDA, SQIVND (reference sequence). Trimming left V 6 bases short and J 1 base short, with 18 bases between. This CDR3 has 16 residues. CDR3 region: CASRLLLGGENTEAFF. In DNA form, the CDR3 reads TGTGCCAGTAGACTACTCCTGGGAGGAGAGAACACTGAAGCTTTCTTT.

The J gene is TRBJ1-4, the V gene TRBV5-1; 7 positions agree with TRBD1. CDR1 SGHRS and CDR2 YFSETQ come from the germline V gene. CDR3 length: 14 residues. With V trimmed by 2 bases and J by 8 bases, 6 bases remained unmatched. CDR3 nucleotide sequence: TGCGCCAGCAGCTTCAGGGGGAATGGAGAAAAACTGTTTTTT. It codes for CASSFRGNGEKLFF.

V gene TRBV6-2 or TRBV6-3 combines with J gene TRBJ2-3; 15 nucleotides align to TRBD2. Unmatched junction bases numbered 9, after V lost 4 bases and J lost 4 bases. There are 18 residues in the CDR3. Germline V gives CDR1 MNHEY, CDR2 SVGEGT. This CDR3 reads CASSLIGLAGGPSDTQYF. The CDR3 DNA is TGTGCCAGCAGTTTAATAGGACTAGCGGGAGGGCCTTCAGATACGCAGTATTTT.

V gene TRBV7-3 combines with J gene TRBJ2-2, with 11 positions matching TRBD1. Unmatched junction bases numbered 6, after V lost 5 bases and J lost 4 bases. This CDR3 is 16 amino acids long. CDR1 and CDR2 from the germline V gene are SGHTA and FQGTGA. CDR3 sequence: CASSRTGTGGTGELFF. CDR3 bases: TGTGCCAGCAGCCGAACCGGGACAGGGGGCACCGGGGAGCTGTTTTTT. The full variable domain, rest sourced from reference TRBV7-3 and TRBJ2-2, is GAGVSQTPSNKVTEKGKYVELRCDPISGHTALYWYRQSLGQGPEFLIYFQGTGAADDSGLPNDRFFAVRPEGSVSTLKIQRTERGDSAVYLCASSRTGTGGTGELFFGEGSRLTVL.

V gene TRBV6-5 combines with J gene TRBJ1-1; D not certain. Germline-derived CDR1 and CDR2 are MNHEY and SVGAGI. This CDR3 region has 14 residues. Between the trimmed V and J ends, which lost 6 bases and 1 base, there was a span of 12 bases. The CDR3 here is CASRPYTSNTEAFF. The CDR3 DNA sequence: TGTGCCAGCAGGCCATACACCTCGAACACTGAAGCTTTCTTT.

The CDR3 here is CASSKVAAFGEQYF. The DNA for the CDR3 is TGTGCCAGTAGTAAGGTAGCGGCCTTCGGCGAGCAGTACTTC. The chain recombines TRBV19 with TRBJ2-7; weak D call: TRBD2 (6 bases). Germline values: CDR1 LNHDA, CDR2 SQIVND (reference sequence). V was pared by 4 bases and J by 6 bases, with 16 bases between. This CDR3 is built from 14 residues.

CDR3 sequence: CASKLAGVYTGELFF. CDR3 bases: TGTGCCAGCAAACTAGCGGGAGTGTACACCGGGGAGCTGTTTTTT. The chain recombines TRBV2 with TRBJ2-2, with 11 positions matching TRBD2. V trimming: 7 bases; J trimming: 3 bases; junction bases outside the gene matches: 4. Germline values: CDR1 SNHLY, CDR2 FYNNEI. The CDR3 has 15 amino acids.

The chain joins TRBV6-2 or TRBV6-3 to TRBJ1-1, with D perhaps TRBD1 (5 bases). The germline V gene has CDR1 MNHEY and CDR2 SVGEGT. Trimming removed 4 bases from V and 4 bases from J, with 10 bases in between. The CDR3 spans 13 residues. The CDR3 sequence: CASSFSGITEAFF. CDR3 nucleotides: TGTGCCAGCAGTTTTTCAGGGATCACTGAAGCTTTCTTT.

This clone was observed many times. CDR3 DNA sequence: TGTGCCACCTCACAGGGGGCGAATTCACCCCTCCACTTT. Translated: CATSQGANSPLHF. This chain connects TRBV12-3 or TRBV12-4 to TRBJ1-6; the match to TRBD1 covers 9 bases. The CDR3 covers 13 residues. The V segment lost 10 bases and the J segment 7 bases; nucleotides outside the gene matches: 5.

The chain joins TRBV9 to TRBJ2-3, with D unclear. This CDR3 region has 18 residues. The germline V and J ends were trimmed by 3 bases and 3 bases, with 23 bases remaining between them. Germline CDR1 and CDR2: SGDLS and YYNGEE. CDR3: CASSAHGGASLVTDTQYF. The CDR3 DNA is TGTGCCAGCAGCGCCCATGGTGGTGCGTCGTTAGTGACAGATACGCAGTATTTT.

This clone was detected only a few times. The chain recombines TRBV2 with TRBJ2-1; 14 nucleotides line up with TRBD2. The CDR3 totals 15 residues. Germline V CDR1 and CDR2: SNHLY, FYNNEI. V gave up 5 bases and J gave up 6 bases; unmatched junction bases: 3. The DNA of the CDR3 is TGTGCCAGCAGTAGACTAGCGGGAGGGAGCAATGAGCAGTTCTTC. It codes for CASSRLAGGSNEQFF.